The 8 T cell receptor beta chains reported below all come from one sample, sequenced in a study of PD-1 blockade in classical Hodgkin lymphoma. The repertoire was sequenced with immunoSEQ multiplex PCR; TCRdb's copy has only in-frame clones and lacks some. The sample yields 90,000 to 100,000 clones, roughly 81% seen once. Autologous stem cell transplantation was followed by relapse in every patient, and brentuximab vedotin exposure varied. Sequencing was performed on peripheral blood mononuclear cells (PBMCs), taken before the second cycle of nivolumab. All receptors derive from a human donor with classical Hodgkin lymphoma.

J is TRBJ1-2 and V is TRBV7-9; possible D gene TRBD1, 5 bases. The length of the CDR3 is 17 residues. The germline V gene encodes CDR1 SEHNR and CDR2 FQNEAQ (reference sequence). V lost 5 bases and J lost 0, with 19 bases in between. This CDR3 reads CASSLPRDPSSNYGYTF. DNA of the CDR3: TGTGCCAGCAGCCTACCCAGGGACCCATCTTCTAACTATGGCTACACCTTC.

The rearrangement links TRBV7-6 to TRBJ2-1, with a possible D match to TRBD2 (6 bases). CDR3 length: 14 residues. Germline V CDR1 and CDR2: SGHVS, FNYEAQ. Trimming shortened V by 5 bases and J by 7 bases, and 15 bases separated the two germline ends. The CDR3 sequence: CASSPSGTLNEQFF. Written as DNA, the CDR3 is TGTGCCAGCAGCCCGTCCGGGACTCTAAATGAGCAGTTCTTC.

This clone was counted only a few times. The chain joins TRBV30 to TRBJ1-1; possible D gene TRBD1, 6 bases. V lost 3 bases to trimming and J lost 6 bases, with 8 bases between them. This CDR3 spans 11 amino acids. The V gene's germline CDR1 is GTSNPN and CDR2 SVGIG (reference sequence). The CDR3 nucleotides are TGTGCCTGGAGACAGGGTGCTGAAGCTTTCTTT. Its translation: CAWRQGAEAFF.

This rearrangement joins TRBV13 to TRBJ1-3, with a tentative D call TRBD1 (5 bases). V was cut by 5 bases and J by 0 bases, with 11 bases left in between. The germline gives CDR1 PRHDT, CDR2 FYEKMQ (reference sequence). The CDR3 contains 15 residues. The CDR3 sequence is CASSPRQISGNTIYF. Written as DNA, the CDR3 is TGTGCCAGCAGCCCCCGACAGATCTCTGGAAACACCATATATTTT.

The chain employs TRBV28 and TRBJ1-2; 7 bases align to TRBD1. The V gene end was trimmed by 8 bases and the J gene end by 5 bases; junction bases not matched to a gene: 11. Germline V gene lookup returns CDR1 MDHEN and CDR2 SYDVKM. CDR3 length: 14 amino acids. The CDR3 nucleotides read TGTGCCAGCTGCACACCGGGACAGTTATATGGCTACACCTTC. Its translation: CASCTPGQLYGYTF.

The rearrangement joins TRBV7-7 to TRBJ2-5; 7 bases are shared with TRBD2. Unmatched junction bases numbered 14, after V lost 5 bases and J lost 5 bases. Germline loops: CDR1 SSHAT, CDR2 FNYEAQ (reference sequence). The CDR3 is 16 amino acids. This chain's CDR3 is CASSPPGGGIGETQYF. In DNA form, the CDR3 reads TGTGCCAGCAGCCCTCCTGGGGGGGGTATTGGCGAGACCCAGTACTTC.

Details on this clone: Other DNA variants within this sample encode the same CDR3. The rearrangement uses TRBV6-6 and TRBJ1-1, with 7 bases aligning to TRBD1. The CDR3 loop spans 12 amino acids. The germline CDR1 and CDR2 sequences are MNHNY and SVGAGI (reference sequence). V lost 6 bases, J lost 4 bases, and 2 bases stayed unmatched. CDR3 sequence reads: CASSPGGTEAFF. In DNA form, the CDR3 reads TGTGCCAGCAGCCCAGGGGGCACTGAAGCTTTCTTT.

This clone was seen just once. The V call is TRBV6-5, the J call TRBJ2-3; TRBD2 matches at 7 bases. The CDR3 runs 15 residues. V lost 8 bases, J lost 6 bases, and 14 bases stayed unmatched. Germline V CDR1 and CDR2: MNHEY, SVGAGI. CDR3: CASGGWGEGPDTQYF. Here the CDR3 DNA reads TGTGCCAGCGGGGGATGGGGGGAGGGCCCGGATACGCAGTATTTT.